A selection of T cell receptor beta chains follows, all from one sample in a study of lymphopenia after photon versus proton radiotherapy. Clones were sequenced by immunoSEQ multiplex PCR, and TCRdb holds only the in-frame ones, with some missing. The table records about 17,000 clones, 84% of them present only once. Here the sequenced sample was peripheral blood, taken from a patient treated with proton-based radiotherapy. These receptors were obtained from a man aged 70 or older with pancreatic cancer. The CDR3 runs from the conserved cysteine through the conserved F or W. D genes are given only for firm matches. The size entry is marked missing in some rows and otherwise reads once, few, many or a size class.

>TRBJ1-1|TRBV5-4|TRBD1|-
CASSLGTGTLGTEAFF
TGTGCCAGCAGCTTGGGGACAGGGACTTTGGGGACTGAAGCTTTCTTT
>TRBJ1-1|TRBV6-5|TRBD1|-
CASRDSVNTEAFF
TGTGCCAGCCGGGACAGCGTTAACACTGAAGCTTTCTTT
>TRBJ1-5|TRBV10-2|TRBD1|-
CASMDRGRGNQPQHF
TGCGCCAGCATGGACAGGGGGCGCGGCAATCAGCCCCAGCATTTT
>TRBJ2-1|TRBV4-2|-|few
CASSQGATGISYNEQFF
TGTGCCAGCAGCCAAGGAGCAACGGGGATCTCCTACAATGAGCAGTTCTTC
>TRBJ1-5|TRBV5-4|-|once
CASPRDGQPQHF
TGTGCCAGCCCCCGGGACGGACAGCCCCAGCATTTT
>TRBJ1-2|TRBV5-1|-|-
CASSWGHRDDNYGYTF
TGCGCCAGCAGCTGGGGACATAGGGACGATAACTATGGCTACACCTTC
>TRBJ1-5|TRBV19|-|-
CASGGSNQPQHF
TGTGCAAGTGGGGGGAGCAATCAGCCCCAGCATTTT
>TRBJ2-2|TRBV11-2|-|-
CASSLTRPGELFF
TGTGCCAGCAGCCTGACGCGCCCGGGGGAGCTGTTTTTT
>TRBJ2-7|TRBV10-2|TRBD1|-
CASSGGQGGSYEQYF
TGCGCCAGCAGTGGGGGACAGGGTGGCTCCTACGAGCAGTACTTC
>TRBJ1-1|TRBV11-3|-|once
CAASWENTEAFF
TGTGCCGCAAGCTGGGAAAACACTGAAGCTTTCTTT
>TRBJ1-1|TRBV5-1|-|-
CASSGDNSYEAFF
TGCGCCAGCAGCGGGGACAATAGCTATGAAGCTTTCTTT
>TRBJ2-1|TRBV28|-|-
CASSLRDFYNEQFF
TGTGCCAGCAGTTTGAGGGACTTTTACAATGAGCAGTTCTTC
>TRBJ2-7|TRBV27|TRBD2|few
CASSLSVGTSGTLRQYF
TGTGCCAGCAGTTTATCGGTAGGAACTAGCGGGACCCTCAGGCAGTACTTC
>TRBJ2-1|TRBV12-5|-|-
CASGLVPTLAYSSYNEQFF
TGTGCTAGTGGTTTGGTACCCACCCTAGCGTATAGCTCCTACAATGAGCAGTTCTTC
>TRBJ2-2|TRBV5-1|-|-
CASSLFGNTGELFF
TGCGCCAGCAGCTTGTTTGGGAACACCGGGGAGCTGTTTTTT
>TRBJ2-5|TRBV9|TRBD2|-
CASSVLAGDGETQYF
TGTGCCAGCAGCGTATTAGCGGGAGATGGAGAGACCCAGTACTTC
>TRBJ2-3|TRBV6-1|TRBD2|-
CASRPFSGRADTQYF
TGTGCCAGCCGCCCGTTTAGCGGGAGGGCCGATACGCAGTATTTT
>TRBJ1-2|TRBV29-1|-|-
CSVEDPRLYGYTF
TGCAGCGTTGAAGATCCCAGACTCTATGGCTACACCTTC
>TRBJ2-1|TRBV7-6|TRBD2|-
CASSLETDSGRILNEQFF
TGTGCCAGCAGCTTAGAAACCGATAGCGGGAGAATTCTAAATGAGCAGTTCTTC
>TRBJ1-6|TRBV2|-|-
CASSLQNLSPLHF
TGTGCCAGCAGTCTACAAAATCTTTCACCCCTCCACTTT
>TRBJ2-4|TRBV6-1|TRBD1|-
CASRDRVENIQYF
TGTGCCAGCAGGGACAGGGTAGAGAACATTCAGTACTTC
>TRBJ2-3|TRBV19|-|-
CASSSRTGGDADTQYF
TGTGCCAGTAGTAGCCGAACAGGGGGGGACGCAGATACGCAGTATTTT
>TRBJ2-1|TRBV29-1|TRBD1|-
CSAGQGRSEQFF
TGCAGCGCCGGACAGGGCCGAAGCGAGCAGTTCTTC
>TRBJ2-3|TRBV29-1|TRBD1|-
CSVSTGASTDTQYF
TGCAGCGTTTCTACAGGGGCGAGCACAGATACGCAGTATTTT
>TRBJ2-5|TRBV7-6|-|-
CASSLGPVETQYF
TGTGCCAGCAGCTTAGGTCCTGTCGAGACCCAGTACTTC
>TRBJ1-2|TRBV29-1|-|-
CSLYRDPLAGYTF
TGCAGCCTTTACAGGGACCCCCTGGCCGGCTACACCTTC
>TRBJ2-7|TRBV6-1|TRBD1|once
CASSEAVGGQYEQYF
TGTGCCAGCAGTGAAGCGGTAGGGGGCCAATACGAGCAGTACTTC
>TRBJ1-6|TRBV12-2|-|-
CASRKTGRNSPLHF
TGTGCAAGTCGCAAAACAGGGCGGAATTCACCCCTCCACTTT
>TRBJ2-3|TRBV2|-|-
CASRGGQGPDTQYF
TGTGCCAGCAGGGGGGGGCAGGGCCCAGATACGCAGTATTTT
>TRBJ1-1|TRBV27|TRBD1|-
CASRNGQGGRDTEAFF
TGTGCCAGCCGTAACGGACAGGGTGGGAGGGACACTGAAGCTTTCTTT
>TRBJ2-2|TRBV6-1|-|-
CASSEIGAGTGELFF
TGTGCCAGCAGTGAAATAGGGGCGGGGACCGGGGAGCTGTTTTTT
>TRBJ2-2|TRBV11-3|-|-
CASSLAYRERNTGELFF
TGTGCCAGCAGCTTAGCGTATCGGGAGAGAAACACCGGGGAGCTGTTTTTT
>TRBJ1-1|TRBV7-3|-|-
CASSQGPNTEAFF
TGTGCCAGCAGCCAGGGTCCTAACACTGAAGCTTTCTTT
>TRBJ2-7|TRBV19|TRBD1|few
CASSTSWQGARNEQYF
TGTGCCAGTAGTACCTCGTGGCAGGGGGCGCGGAACGAGCAGTACTTC
>TRBJ2-3|TRBV6-6|TRBD1|-
CASSRDRATDTQYF
TGTGCCAGCAGTCGGGACAGGGCCACAGATACGCAGTATTTT
>TRBJ2-7|TRBV27|TRBD2|once
CATRALAVSPSYEQYF
TGTGCCACCCGCGCACTAGCGGTTTCACCCTCCTACGAGCAGTACTTC
>TRBJ2-3|TRBV5-4|TRBD2|-
CASSPGLAGAGADTQYF
TGTGCCAGCAGCCCAGGACTAGCGGGGGCAGGGGCAGATACGCAGTATTTT
>TRBJ1-1|TRBV7-2|-|-
CASSFAENTEAFF
TGTGCCAGCAGCTTCGCGGAGAACACTGAAGCTTTCTTT
>TRBJ2-5|TRBV6-5|-|-
CASSYSMVRETQYF
TGTGCCAGCAGTTACTCGATGGTTCGGGAGACCCAGTACTTC
>TRBJ2-2|TRBV2|TRBD1|-
CASTGDRVTGELFF
TGTGCCAGCACCGGGGACAGGGTAACCGGGGAGCTGTTTTTT
>TRBJ2-6|TRBV21-1|-|-
CASRGTSGANVLTF
TGTGCCAGCAGGGGGACCTCTGGGGCCAACGTCCTGACTTTC
>TRBJ2-7|TRBV11-2|-|-
CASSPGLGPYEQYF
TGTGCCAGCAGCCCGGGACTGGGGCCCTACGAGCAGTACTTC
>TRBJ2-2|TRBV15|TRBD2|-
CATSRDLVGSGRAEGTGELFF
TGTGCCACCAGCAGAGATTTGGTTGGTAGCGGGAGGGCCGAGGGTACCGGGGAGCTGTTTTTT
>TRBJ1-3|TRBV7-9|TRBD1|-
CASSRQGAQGNTIYF
TGTGCCAGCAGCAGACAGGGGGCTCAAGGAAACACCATATATTTT
>TRBJ1-1|TRBV4-2|-|-
CASSQEAPSMLSTEAFF
TGTGCCAGCAGCCAAGAGGCCCCAAGTATGTTAAGCACTGAAGCTTTCTTT
>TRBJ2-1|TRBV18|TRBD2|-
CASSPREGSGATYNEQFF
TGTGCCAGCTCACCTAGGGAGGGTAGCGGGGCTACCTACAATGAGCAGTTCTTC
>TRBJ1-5|TRBV12-5|-|-
CAQTWGANDNQPQHF
TGTGCTCAAACATGGGGGGCTAACGACAATCAGCCCCAGCATTTT